Sequencing of this TCR beta chain was carried out in a study of identical twins (dated by TCRdb to the mid-2010s). Broadly, across the study: To test whether fetal clonotypes persist, the study used deep sequencing on TCR alpha and beta repertoires from monozygotic twins, unrelated adults of various ages, and cord blood. Replicate twin experiments were performed at different times using different library preparation protocols to rule out contamination.

Only healthy Caucasian donors were included. Three pairs of female monozygotic twins, all aged about 18 to 30 years, were included in the twin cohort. RNA for TCR libraries was isolated from peripheral blood mononuclear cells. This clonotype appeared a few times. The antigen it binds to is not known. No clone much larger than this one lies a single base away; base qualities are absent. Here is what the overall study found, with its caveats: Excess twin sharing in beta out-of-frame sequences was weaker because fewer shared sequences lowered the signal-to-noise ratio. Fewer insertions were carried by abundant cord blood beta clonotypes; a weaker similar trend was observed in young adult naive repertoires, while no such trend was observed in memory repertoires. Compared with coincidental sharing between unrelated individuals, out-of-frame TCR alpha sequences shared between twins had an excess of sequences with low generation probability. Because the same donors could not be followed over many years, the conclusions relied on cross-sectional statistical analysis. Invariant T cells such as MAIT and iNKT could partly confound zero-insertion analyses, although diverse VJ usage argued against such confounding for most clonotypes. In monozygotic twins, out-of-frame TCR alpha sharing was systematically underestimated by recombination models, although the models agreed with sharing between unrelated individuals.

Libraries were prepared through 5' RACE. The instrument given in TCRdb is Illumina HiSeq 2000. A universal primer binding site was introduced by template switching, and a unique molecular identifier was present in the final cDNA, enabling accurate counting of TCR cDNA molecules. Specific primers in the conserved constant-segment region were used to synthesize first-strand cDNA for the TCR alpha and beta chains. To control for contamination, every cDNA library was double barcoded, receiving both a SMART-Mk sample barcode and Illumina barcodes. TruSeq adapter sequences and Illumina sample barcodes were added in two successive PCR steps. TCR alpha and beta cDNA libraries were sequenced on the Illumina HiSeq platform with custom primers. The study's processing was this. Raw reads were processed with MiGEC to extract unique molecular identifiers, and MiXCR was used to determine CDR3 positions. For each individual, recombination models were inferred using an EM algorithm with the repgenHMM and IGoR tools. Shared clonotype analysis was performed with the tcR package in R, normalizing sharing by the product of cloneset sizes. Out-of-frame nonproductive sequences were analyzed to study raw recombination free of thymic and clonal selection effects. The public reads were reprocessed in TCRdb via fastp at Q25 and MiXCR, keeping in-frame beta chains. For every CDR3 protein sequence, its rows merge into one entry that carries the most common genes and DNA. The V and J calls come from TCRdb's annotation, not from the publication. This sample is represented by approximately 620,000 distinct CDR3 sequences; under 9% of them were singletons. Of the sample, 0.85% to 1% is held by the ten largest clones.

The cysteine opens and the phenylalanine closes a CDR3 of 14 amino acids. Kept here is only the CDR3 DNA, which spans 42 bases and is read in frame from base 1. CDR1 and CDR2, per the germline V gene, are MNHNS and SASEGT. The germline V and J ends show losses of 6 bases and 5 bases respectively, and no gene match explains 6 bases of the junction. These data were likewise used in another study, on yellow fever vaccine responses in identical twins. As the second publication notes: The T cell response to vaccination in identical twins was reported by the authors to appear partly convergent and partly personalized. Focusing on identical twins, the study followed the T cell clones that responded to the vaccine, and did so with precision.

This receptor chain uses TRBV6-1 and TRBJ1-4; TRBD1 matches 7 bases in the middle. The sequence was obtained from a woman aged 18-29 years in good health. Sequencing was carried out using PBMCs. CDR3 region: CASRDRDRNEKLFF. The nucleotide sequence is TGTGCCAGCAGAGACCGGGACAGAAATGAAAAACTGTTTTTT.